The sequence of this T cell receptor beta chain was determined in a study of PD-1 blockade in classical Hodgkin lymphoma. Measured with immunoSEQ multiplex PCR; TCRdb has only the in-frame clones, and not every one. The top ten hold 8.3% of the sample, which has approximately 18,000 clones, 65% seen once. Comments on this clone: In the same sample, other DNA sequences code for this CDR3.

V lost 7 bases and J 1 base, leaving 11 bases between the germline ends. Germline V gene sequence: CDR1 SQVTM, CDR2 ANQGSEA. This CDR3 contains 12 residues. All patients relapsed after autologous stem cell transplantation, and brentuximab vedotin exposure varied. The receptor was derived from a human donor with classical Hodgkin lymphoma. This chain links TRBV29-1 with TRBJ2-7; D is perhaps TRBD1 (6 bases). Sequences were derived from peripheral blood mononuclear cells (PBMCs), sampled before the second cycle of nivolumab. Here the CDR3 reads CSAIQGSYEQYF. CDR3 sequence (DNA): TGCAGCGCCATACAGGGTTCCTACGAGCAGTACTTC.